One sample yielded the 26 T cell receptor beta chains listed below, sequenced in a study of cytomegalovirus exposure and HLA in healthy donors. Primers included in the PCR were 60 Vbeta and 13 Jbeta primers. Using immunoSEQ multiplex PCR, the repertoire was profiled, and TCRdb retains in-frame clones only, with some absent. The repertoire has 120,000 to 150,000 clones, around 79% of them found once; the top ten carry approximately 10%. Sequencing used PBMCs. The receptors come from a woman in her forties or fifties in good health and CMV-seropositive.

The chain recombines TRBV6-5 with TRBJ1-1; TRBD1 might be the D (6 bases). The CDR3 has 15 amino acids. The germline CDR1 and CDR2 sequences are MNHEY and SVGAGI. Between the trimmed V and J ends, which lost 7 bases and 4 bases, there was a span of 19 bases. CDR3 sequence: CASIPRMIGGTEAFF. The CDR3 region has the DNA TGTGCCAGCATCCCTAGGATGATAGGGGGCACTGAAGCTTTCTTT.

The chain is built from TRBV6-5 and TRBJ1-1; TRBD1 matches at 11 bases. Trimming at V came to 5 bases and at J to 4 bases, leaving 6 bases not matched to a gene. The CDR3 contains 15 residues. Germline V gives CDR1 MNHEY, CDR2 SVGAGI. The CDR3 bases are TGTGCCAGCAGTCGCGGACAGGGGGCACTCACTGAAGCTTTCTTT. Translation: CASSRGQGALTEAFF.

Worth noting for this clone: At one end the junction does not follow the germline gene, possibly because of a read error. The J gene is TRBJ1-2, the V gene TRBV7-9; D is unclear. The germline gives CDR1 SEHNR, CDR2 FQNEAQ (reference sequence). The CDR3 runs to 15 residues. CDR3 bases: TGTGCCGGCAGCTTAGCGTCGAGCGGAAGCTATGGCTACACCTTC. Its protein is CAGSLASSGSYGYTF.

The chain is built from TRBV7-6 and TRBJ1-6; a possible D gene is TRBD1 (6 bases). The CDR3 contains 15 residues. Germline V gives CDR1 SGHVS, CDR2 FNYEAQ. V shed 1 base and J shed 6 bases, with 10 bases lying between them. In nucleotides, the CDR3 is TGTGCCAGCAGCTTAGGGGCAGGGGTTAATTCACCCCTCCACTTT. It translates to CASSLGAGVNSPLHF.

V usage is TRBV5-1 and J usage is TRBJ1-5, with D unclear. Germline CDR1 reads SGHRS; CDR2 reads YFSETQ. V lost 0 bases and J lost 7, with 11 bases in between. This CDR3 region has 14 residues. This CDR3 reads CASSLASPGQPQHF. CDR3 bases: TGCGCCAGCAGCTTGGCTTCCCCGGGGCAGCCCCAGCATTTT.

Remarks on this clone: The junction shows a germline mismatch at one end, possibly a read error. This rearrangement joins TRBV7-7 to TRBJ2-2, with 9 positions matching TRBD1. The CDR3 runs to 15 residues. In germline, CDR1 is SSHAT, CDR2 FNYEAQ (reference sequence). CDR3: CASSPGQGPTGELFF. The DNA of the CDR3 is TGTGCTAGCAGCCCGGGACAGGGTCCCACCGGGGAGCTGTTTTTT.

This chain connects TRBV4-3 to TRBJ2-7; D unresolved. The V gene's germline CDR1 is LGHNA and CDR2 YSLEER. The CDR3 consists of 14 residues. V was clipped by 2 bases and J by 2 bases, with 10 bases between them. CDR3 coding DNA: TGCGCCAGCAGCCAACTTCAAGCTACCTACGAGCAGTACTTC. Protein product: CASSQLQATYEQYF.

The V gene is TRBV15, the J gene TRBJ2-1, with 14 bases lining up with TRBD2. The CDR3 covers 17 residues. Germline V gene data show CDR1 as LNHNV and CDR2 as YYDKDF (reference sequence). The trim removed 1 base at V and 7 bases at J, leaving 6 bases unmatched. CDR3 loop: CATSRGGLAGGKNEQFF. The CDR3 coding sequence is TGTGCCACCAGCAGAGGCGGACTAGCGGGGGGTAAGAATGAGCAGTTCTTC.

In this sample, this clone turned up a few times. The chain combines TRBV2 with TRBJ1-1, with 11 bases matching TRBD1. CDR3 length: 15 amino acids. V shed 5 bases, J shed 4 bases, and the junction held 6 bases outside the gene matches. Germline CDR1 and CDR2: SNHLY and FYNNEI. The CDR3 DNA reads as TGTGCCAGCAGTTACACCGGGACAGGGGGCACTGAAGCTTTCTTT. It yields the protein CASSYTGTGGTEAFF.

The chain recombines TRBV11-2 with TRBJ2-1; the match to TRBD1 covers 8 bases. Germline-derived CDR1 and CDR2 are SGHAT and FQNNGV. V trimming: 5 bases; J trimming: 8 bases; junction bases outside the gene matches: 14. The CDR3 totals 16 residues. The CDR3 nucleotides are TGTGCCAGCAGCCGCCCCCCAGGGGGCGCCGGGGATGAGCAGTTCTTC. Translated, it gives CASSRPPGGAGDEQFF.

This clone was picked up one time. The chain uses TRBV5-4 and TRBJ1-1; 7 nucleotides match TRBD1. CDR1 and CDR2 (germline): SGHNT, YYREEE (reference sequence). This CDR3 is built from 15 residues. V was pared by 4 bases and J by 3 bases, with 9 bases of the junction left unmatched. The CDR3 is CASSTRQGRDTEAFF. The CDR3 region has the DNA TGTGCCAGCAGCACCCGACAGGGACGGGACACTGAAGCTTTCTTT.

The chain carries TRBV6-6 and TRBJ1-2; possible D gene TRBD1, 5 bases. V lost 5 bases and J lost 5, with 9 bases in between. The CDR3 is 12 residues long. Per the germline V gene, CDR1 is MNHNY and CDR2 is SVGAGI (reference sequence). The CDR3 sequence: CASSGTRYGYTF. DNA of the CDR3: TGTGCCAGCAGTGGGACTCGGTATGGCTACACCTTC.

The chain has TRBV5-6 and TRBJ1-2; perhaps TRBD1 as D (6 bases). The CDR3 loop spans 15 amino acids. The germline V gene encodes CDR1 SGHDT and CDR2 YYEEEE. The V end lost 4 bases, the J end lost 3 bases, and 16 bases lay between the germline ends. CDR3 loop: CASSRTGTSYYGYTF. The CDR3, as DNA: TGTGCCAGCAGCAGAACCGGGACATCATACTATGGCTACACCTTC.

The V and J genes are TRBV7-2 and TRBJ2-7; tentatively, D is TRBD2 (5 bases). CDR1 is SGHTA and CDR2 is FQGNSA in the germline V gene. The CDR3 covers 17 residues. The V end lost 1 base, the J end lost 5 bases, and 21 bases lay between the germline ends. The chain's CDR3 is CASSLDGSGRPTDEQYF. In DNA form, the CDR3 reads TGTGCCAGCAGCTTAGACGGAAGCGGTCGGCCCACGGACGAGCAGTACTTC.

The chain employs TRBV30 and TRBJ2-3; TRBD2 aligns across 8 bases. The trim removed 8 bases at V and 6 bases at J, leaving 10 bases unmatched. CDR3 length: 13 amino acids. CDR1 and CDR2 from the germline V gene are GTSNPN and SVGIG (reference sequence). The CDR3 protein is CAQQRGRFDTQYF. The CDR3 DNA is TGTGCCCAACAGCGGGGGAGATTCGATACGCAGTATTTT. Drawing the rest from reference TRBV30 and TRBJ2-3, the complete variable domain is SQTIHQWPATLVQPVGSPLSLECTVEGTSNPNLYWYRQAAGRGLQLLFYSVGIGQISSEVPQNLSASRPQDRQFILSSKKLLLSDSGFYLCAQQRGRFDTQYFGPGTRLTVL.

Note on this clone: One end of the junction varies from germline; a read error may be responsible. The genes are TRBV7-7 and TRBJ2-5; 9 nucleotides align to TRBD1. The CDR3 is 15 amino acids. Germline V gene data show CDR1 as SSHAT and CDR2 as FNYEAQ (reference sequence). CDR3 amino acids: CASSLGDREQETQYF. The DNA of the CDR3 is TGTGCTAGCAGCTTAGGGGACAGGGAACAAGAGACCCAGTACTTC. Using reference TRBV7-7 and TRBJ2-5 for the parts outside the CDR3, the full variable domain is GAGVSQSPRYKVTKRGQDVTLRCDPISSHATLYWYQQALGQGPEFLTYFNYEAQPDKSGLPSDRFSAERPEGSISTLTIQRTEQRDSAMYRCASSLGDREQETQYFGPGTRLLVL.

The chain joins TRBV2 to TRBJ1-3, with a weak D call TRBD1 (5 bases). The CDR3 length is 16 residues. Germline-derived CDR1 and CDR2 are SNHLY and FYNNEI. V shed 3 bases and J shed 0 bases, with 12 bases lying between them. CDR3: CASSEGQGVSGNTIYF. CDR3 nucleotides: TGTGCCAGCAGTGAGGGGCAGGGCGTCTCTGGAAACACCATATATTTT.

The J gene is TRBJ1-1, the V gene TRBV5-1, with 9 bases aligning to TRBD1. The CDR3 covers 15 residues. Per germline, CDR1 SGHRS and CDR2 YFSETQ. The junction had 8 bases not matched to a gene; V was cut back by 4 bases and J by 4 bases. The CDR3 coding sequence is TGCGCCAGCAGCGCGGGACAGGGTACAGGCACTGAAGCTTTCTTT. Protein product: CASSAGQGTGTEAFF. Using reference TRBV5-1 and TRBJ1-1 for the parts outside the CDR3, the full variable domain is KAGVTQTPRYLIKTRGQQVTLSCSPISGHRSVSWYQQTPGQGLQFLFEYFSETQRNKGNFPGRFSGRQFSNSRSEMNVSTLELGDSALYLCASSAGQGTGTEAFFGQGTRLTVV.

The gene calls are TRBV15 and TRBJ2-2; 8 nucleotides align to TRBD1. CDR3 size: 14 residues. V lost 0 bases to trimming and J lost 8 bases; unmatched junction nucleotides: 2. Germline loops: CDR1 LNHNV, CDR2 YYDKDF (reference sequence). CDR3 protein: CATSREQGEGELFF. The CDR3 DNA reads TGTGCCACCAGCAGAGAACAGGGGGAAGGGGAGCTGTTTTTT.

The chain carries TRBV5-1 and TRBJ1-1, with a tentative D call TRBD1 (6 bases). Germline CDR1 SGHRS, CDR2 YFSETQ. The germline V and J ends were trimmed by 0 bases and 8 bases, with 8 bases remaining between them. The CDR3 is 12 residues long. The CDR3 loop is CASSLGRGEAFF. For the CDR3, the DNA is TGCGCCAGCAGCTTGGGAAGGGGGGAAGCTTTCTTT.

This clone showed up just a few times. CDR3 DNA sequence: TGCGCCAGCAGCCAAGAGCCCCAACCGGGGAGTGAGCAGTTCTTC. This encodes CASSQEPQPGSEQFF. The chain uses TRBV4-1 and TRBJ2-1, with D possibly matching TRBD2 (5 bases). The CDR3 is 15 residues long. Germline CDR1 and CDR2: MGHRA and YSYEKL. Trimming took 0 bases from V and 9 from J, leaving 15 bases between them.

The CDR3 protein is CASGRGLGGDTEAFF. The CDR3 region has the DNA TGTGCCAGCGGACGCGGGCTCGGGGGGGACACTGAAGCTTTCTTT. The chain combines TRBV9 with TRBJ1-1; D possibly corresponds to TRBD1 (5 bases). Germline lookup yields CDR1 SGDLS and CDR2 YYNGEE. The CDR3 spans 15 residues. V was clipped by 7 bases and J by 3 bases, with 19 bases between them.

The chain combines TRBV4-3 with TRBJ1-3, with D hard to call. The CDR3 covers 18 residues. CDR1 is LGHNA and CDR2 is YSLEER in the germline V gene. Trimming removed 0 bases from V and 0 bases from J, with 15 bases in between. CDR3 in amino acids: CASSQDLVLGSSGNTIYF. The CDR3 DNA reads TGCGCCAGCAGCCAAGATCTTGTCCTTGGCAGCTCTGGAAACACCATATATTTT.

This clone was detected only once. The chain links TRBV18 to TRBJ1-3, with 7 bases lining up with TRBD1. The CDR3 covers 14 residues. V lost 4 bases and J lost 3; bases outside the gene matches: 3. Germline CDR1 KGHSH, CDR2 LQKENI. CDR3 region: CASSRQGDGNTIYF. CDR3 bases: TGTGCCAGCTCACGACAGGGCGATGGAAACACCATATATTTT.

The gene calls are TRBV11-3 and TRBJ2-6; 7 nucleotides align to TRBD1. The CDR3 consists of 16 residues. Germline trimming cut 1 base from V and 3 bases from J; bases unmatched to any gene: 3. Germline V gives CDR1 SGHNT, CDR2 YENEEA. This CDR3 is CASSLATGLGANVLTF. The CDR3 bases are TGTGCCAGCAGCTTAGCGACAGGGCTTGGGGCCAACGTCCTGACTTTC.

Written as DNA, the CDR3 is TGTGCCAGTAGTTTGGACAGAAACACTGAAGCTTTCTTT. This codes for CASSLDRNTEAFF. This chain joins TRBV19 and TRBJ1-1, with a tentative D call TRBD1 (6 bases). V was cut by 5 bases and J by 2 bases, with 9 bases left in between. Germline V gene data show CDR1 as LNHDA and CDR2 as SQIVND (reference sequence). The CDR3 covers 13 residues.